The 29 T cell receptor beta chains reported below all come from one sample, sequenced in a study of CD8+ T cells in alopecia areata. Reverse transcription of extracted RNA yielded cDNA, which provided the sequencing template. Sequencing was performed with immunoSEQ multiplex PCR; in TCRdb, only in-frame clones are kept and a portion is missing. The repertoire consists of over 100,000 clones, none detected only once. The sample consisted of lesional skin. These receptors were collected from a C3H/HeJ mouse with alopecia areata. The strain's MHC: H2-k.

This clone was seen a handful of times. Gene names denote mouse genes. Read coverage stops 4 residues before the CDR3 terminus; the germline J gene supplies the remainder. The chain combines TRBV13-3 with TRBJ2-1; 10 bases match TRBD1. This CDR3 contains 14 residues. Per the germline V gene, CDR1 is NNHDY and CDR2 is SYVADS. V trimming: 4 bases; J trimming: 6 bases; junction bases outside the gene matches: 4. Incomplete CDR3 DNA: TGTGCCAGCAGTTTGGGACAGGGGTTTGCT. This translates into CASSLGQGFA. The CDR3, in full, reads CASSLGQGFAEQFF.

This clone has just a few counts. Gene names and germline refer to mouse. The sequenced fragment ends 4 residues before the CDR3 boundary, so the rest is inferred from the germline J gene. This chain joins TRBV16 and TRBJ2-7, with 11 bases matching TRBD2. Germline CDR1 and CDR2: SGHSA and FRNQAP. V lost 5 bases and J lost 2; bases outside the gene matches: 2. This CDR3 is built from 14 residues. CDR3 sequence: CASSTTGGAYEQYF. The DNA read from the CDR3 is TGTGCAAGCAGCACGACTGGGGGGGCCTAT.

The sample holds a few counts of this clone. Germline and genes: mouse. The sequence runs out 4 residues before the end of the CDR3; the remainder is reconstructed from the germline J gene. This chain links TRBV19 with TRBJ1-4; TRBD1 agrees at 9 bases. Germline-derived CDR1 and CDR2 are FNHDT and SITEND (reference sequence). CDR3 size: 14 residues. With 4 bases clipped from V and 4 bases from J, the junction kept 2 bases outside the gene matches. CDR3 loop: CASSGQGFNERLFF. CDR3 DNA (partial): TGTGCCAGCAGTGGACAGGGGTTCAACGAA.

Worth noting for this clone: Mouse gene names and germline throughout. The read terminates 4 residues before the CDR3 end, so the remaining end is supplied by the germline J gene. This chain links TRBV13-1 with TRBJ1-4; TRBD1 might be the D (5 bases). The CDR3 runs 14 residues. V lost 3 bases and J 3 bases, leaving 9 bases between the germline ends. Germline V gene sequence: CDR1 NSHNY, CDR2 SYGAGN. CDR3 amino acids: CASSGGDPNERLFF. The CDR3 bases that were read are TGTGCCAGCAGTGGAGGGGATCCCAACGAA.

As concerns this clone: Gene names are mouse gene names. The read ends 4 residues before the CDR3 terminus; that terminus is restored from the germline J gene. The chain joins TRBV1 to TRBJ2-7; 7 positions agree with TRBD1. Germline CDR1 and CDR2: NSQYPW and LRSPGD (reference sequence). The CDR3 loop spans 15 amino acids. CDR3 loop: CTCSAGGQILYEQYF. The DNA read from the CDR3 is TGCACCTGCAGTGCAGGGGGACAGATCCTTTAT. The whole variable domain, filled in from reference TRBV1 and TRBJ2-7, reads VTLLEQNPRWRLVPRGQAVNLRCILKNSQYPWMSWYQQDLQKQLQWLFTLRSPGDKEVKSLPGADYLATRVTDTELRLQVANMSQGRTLYCTCSAGGQILYEQYFGPGTRLTVL.

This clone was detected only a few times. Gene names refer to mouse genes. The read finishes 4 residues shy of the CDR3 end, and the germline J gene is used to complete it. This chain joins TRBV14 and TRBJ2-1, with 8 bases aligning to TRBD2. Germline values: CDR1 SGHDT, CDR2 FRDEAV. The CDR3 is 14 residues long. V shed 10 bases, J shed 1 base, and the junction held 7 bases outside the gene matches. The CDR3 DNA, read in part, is TGTGCCGGCAACGCTGGGGGGAACTATGCT. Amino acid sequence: CAGNAGGNYA. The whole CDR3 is CAGNAGGNYAEQFF.

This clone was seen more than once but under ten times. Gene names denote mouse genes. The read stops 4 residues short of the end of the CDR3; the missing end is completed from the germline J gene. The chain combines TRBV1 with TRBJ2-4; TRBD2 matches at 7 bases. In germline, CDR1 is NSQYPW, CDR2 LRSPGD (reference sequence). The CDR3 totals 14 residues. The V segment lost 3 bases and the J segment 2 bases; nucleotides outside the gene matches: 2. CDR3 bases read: TGCACCTGCAGTGCTTGGGGGGATCAAAAC. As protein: CTCSAWGDQN. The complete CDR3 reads CTCSAWGDQNTLYF.

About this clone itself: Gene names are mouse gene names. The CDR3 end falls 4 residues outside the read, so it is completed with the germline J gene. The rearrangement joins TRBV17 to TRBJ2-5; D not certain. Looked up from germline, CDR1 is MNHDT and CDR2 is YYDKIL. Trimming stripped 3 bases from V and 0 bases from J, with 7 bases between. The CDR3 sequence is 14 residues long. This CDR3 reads CASSRTFNQDTQYF. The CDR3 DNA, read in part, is TGTGCTAGCAGTAGGACATTTAACCAAGAC. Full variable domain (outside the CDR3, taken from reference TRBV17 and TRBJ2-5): DTTVKQNPRYKLARVGKPVNLICSQTMNHDTMYWYQKKPNQAPKLLLFYYDKILNREADTFEKFQSSRPNNSFCSLYIGSAGLEYSAMYLCASSRTFNQDTQYFGPGTRLLVL.

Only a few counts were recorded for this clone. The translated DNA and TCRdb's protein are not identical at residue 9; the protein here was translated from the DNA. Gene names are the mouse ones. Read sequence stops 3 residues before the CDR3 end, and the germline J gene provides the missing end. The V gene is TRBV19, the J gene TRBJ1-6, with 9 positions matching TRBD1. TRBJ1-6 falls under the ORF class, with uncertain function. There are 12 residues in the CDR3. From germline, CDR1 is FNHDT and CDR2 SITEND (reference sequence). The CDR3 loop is CASSRQGGPLYF. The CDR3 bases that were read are TGTGCCAGCAGCAGACAGGGGGGGCCC.

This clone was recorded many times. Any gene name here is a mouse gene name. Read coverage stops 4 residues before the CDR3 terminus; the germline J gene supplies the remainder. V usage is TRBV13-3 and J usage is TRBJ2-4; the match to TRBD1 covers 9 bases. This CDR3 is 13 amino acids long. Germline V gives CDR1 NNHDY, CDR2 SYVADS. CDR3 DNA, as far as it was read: TGTGCCAGCAGTCTGGGACAGGGAAAC. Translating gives CASSLGQGN. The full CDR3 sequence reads CASSLGQGNTLYF. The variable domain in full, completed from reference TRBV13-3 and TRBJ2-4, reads EAAVTQSPRSKVAVTGGKVTLSCHQTNNHDYMYWYRQDTGHGLRLIHYSYVADSTEKGDIPDGYKASRPSQENFSLILELASLSQTAVYFCASSLGQGNTLYFGAGTRLSVL.

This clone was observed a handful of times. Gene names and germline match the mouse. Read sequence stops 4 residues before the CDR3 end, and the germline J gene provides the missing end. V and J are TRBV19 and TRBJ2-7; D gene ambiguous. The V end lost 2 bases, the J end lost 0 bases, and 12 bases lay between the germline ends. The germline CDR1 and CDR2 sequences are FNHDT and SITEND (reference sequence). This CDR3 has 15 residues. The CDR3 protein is CASSISFQSSYEQYF. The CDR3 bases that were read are TGTGCCAGCAGTATTTCATTTCAAAGCTCCTAT.

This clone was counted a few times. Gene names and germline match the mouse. The CDR3 spells CTCSPGLGGENTLYF. CDR3 bases read: TGCACCTGCAGTCCCGGACTGGGGGGCGAAAAC. This chain uses TRBV1 with TRBJ2-4; 11 bases line up with TRBD2. The CDR3 extends 4 residues past the end of the read, so its final part is completed from the germline J gene. The CDR3 extends over 15 amino acids. Germline CDR1 reads NSQYPW; CDR2 reads LRSPGD (reference sequence). The variable domain in full, with the rest retrieved from reference TRBV1 and TRBJ2-4, is VTLLEQNPRWRLVPRGQAVNLRCILKNSQYPWMSWYQQDLQKQLQWLFTLRSPGDKEVKSLPGADYLATRVTDTELRLQVANMSQGRTLYCTCSPGLGGENTLYFGAGTRLSVL.

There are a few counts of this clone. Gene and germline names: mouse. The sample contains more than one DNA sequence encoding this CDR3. This CDR3 is CASGDAPGGYAEQFF. The sequenced CDR3 bases are TGTGCCAGCGGTGATGCACCGGGGGGCTATGCT. The chain combines TRBV13-2 with TRBJ2-1; D is possibly TRBD2 (6 bases). The CDR3 end falls 4 residues outside the read, so it is completed with the germline J gene. Germline CDR1 reads NNHNN; CDR2 reads SYGAGS (reference sequence). The CDR3 is 15 residues long. V was cut by 0 bases and J by 3 bases, with 10 bases left in between.

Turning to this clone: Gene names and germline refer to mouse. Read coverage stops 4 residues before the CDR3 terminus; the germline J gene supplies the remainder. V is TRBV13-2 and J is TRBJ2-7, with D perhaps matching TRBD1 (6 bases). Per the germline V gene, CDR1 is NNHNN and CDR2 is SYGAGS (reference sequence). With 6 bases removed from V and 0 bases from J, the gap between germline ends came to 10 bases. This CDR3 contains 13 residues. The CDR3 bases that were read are TGTGCCAGCGAGACAGGCCTCTCCTAT. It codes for CASETGLSY. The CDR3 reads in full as CASETGLSYEQYF.

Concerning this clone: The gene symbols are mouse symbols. CDR3 loop: CASSLRDWGGADTQYF. CDR3 DNA, as far as it was read: TGTGCCAGCAGTCTCCGGGACTGGGGGGGCGCTGAC. This rearrangement joins TRBV13-1 to TRBJ2-5; 14 bases line up with TRBD2. The CDR3 end falls 4 residues outside the read, so it is completed with the germline J gene. The CDR3 has 16 amino acids. Germline lookup yields CDR1 NSHNY and CDR2 SYGAGN.

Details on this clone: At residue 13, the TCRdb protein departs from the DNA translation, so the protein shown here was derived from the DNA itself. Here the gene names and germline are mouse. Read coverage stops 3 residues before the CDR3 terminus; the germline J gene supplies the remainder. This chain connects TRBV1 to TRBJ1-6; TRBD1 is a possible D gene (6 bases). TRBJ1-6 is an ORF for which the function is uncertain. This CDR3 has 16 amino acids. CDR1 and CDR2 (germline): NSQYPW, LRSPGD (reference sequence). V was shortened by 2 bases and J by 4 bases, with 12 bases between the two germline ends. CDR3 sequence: CTCSAPTGGYNSPLYF. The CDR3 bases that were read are TGCACCTGCAGTGCACCGACAGGAGGGTATAATTCGCCC.

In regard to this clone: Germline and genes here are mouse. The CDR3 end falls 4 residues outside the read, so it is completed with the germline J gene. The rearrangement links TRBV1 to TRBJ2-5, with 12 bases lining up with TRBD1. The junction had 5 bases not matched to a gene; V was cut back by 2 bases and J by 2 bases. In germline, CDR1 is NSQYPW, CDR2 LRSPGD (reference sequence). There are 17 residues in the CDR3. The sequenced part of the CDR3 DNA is TGCACCTGCAGTGCAATAGGGACAGGGGGCCTCCAAGAC. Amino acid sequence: CTCSAIGTGGLQD. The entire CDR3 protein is CTCSAIGTGGLQDTQYF.

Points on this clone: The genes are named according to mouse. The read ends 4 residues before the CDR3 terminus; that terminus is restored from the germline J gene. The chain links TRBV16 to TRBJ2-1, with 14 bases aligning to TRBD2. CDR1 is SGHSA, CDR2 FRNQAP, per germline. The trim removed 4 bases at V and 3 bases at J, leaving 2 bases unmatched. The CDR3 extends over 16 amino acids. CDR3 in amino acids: CASSSGLGGRYAEQFF. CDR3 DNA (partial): TGTGCAAGCAGCTCGGGACTGGGGGGGCGCTATGCT.

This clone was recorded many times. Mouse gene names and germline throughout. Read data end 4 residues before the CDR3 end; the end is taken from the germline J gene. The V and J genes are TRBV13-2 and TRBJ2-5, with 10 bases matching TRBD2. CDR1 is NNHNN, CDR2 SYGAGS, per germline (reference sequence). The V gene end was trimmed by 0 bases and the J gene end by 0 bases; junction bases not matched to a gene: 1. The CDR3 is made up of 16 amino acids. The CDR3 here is CASGDGTGGNQDTQYF. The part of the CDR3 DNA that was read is TGTGCCAGCGGTGATGGGACTGGGGGTAACCAAGAC.

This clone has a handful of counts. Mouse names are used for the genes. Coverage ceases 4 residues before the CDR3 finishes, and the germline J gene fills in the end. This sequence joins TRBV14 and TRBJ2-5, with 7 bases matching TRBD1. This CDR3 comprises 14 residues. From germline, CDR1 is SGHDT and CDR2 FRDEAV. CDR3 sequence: CASSSDRDRDTQYF. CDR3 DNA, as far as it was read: TGTGCCAGCAGTTCAGACAGGGACCGAGAC.

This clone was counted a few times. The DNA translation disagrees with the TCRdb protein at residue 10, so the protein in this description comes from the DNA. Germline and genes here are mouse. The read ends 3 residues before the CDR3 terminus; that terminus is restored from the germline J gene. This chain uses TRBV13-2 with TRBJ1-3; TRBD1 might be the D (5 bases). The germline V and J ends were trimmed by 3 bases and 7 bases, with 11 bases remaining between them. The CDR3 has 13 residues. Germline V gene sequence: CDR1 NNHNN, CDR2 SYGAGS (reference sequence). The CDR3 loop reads CASGVTQGNTLYF. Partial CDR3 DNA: TGTGCCAGCGGTGTCACCCAGGGTAATACG.

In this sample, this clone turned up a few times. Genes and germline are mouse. The sequenced CDR3 bases are TGTGCTAGCAGTCCCGGGACATAT. This gives the protein CASSPGTY. The whole CDR3 protein reads CASSPGTYEQYF. The chain couples TRBV29 to TRBJ2-7, with a possible D match to TRBD1 (6 bases). The read finishes 4 residues shy of the CDR3 end, and the germline J gene is used to complete it. Looked up from germline, CDR1 is MSHET and CDR2 is SYDVDS. The CDR3 length is 12 residues.

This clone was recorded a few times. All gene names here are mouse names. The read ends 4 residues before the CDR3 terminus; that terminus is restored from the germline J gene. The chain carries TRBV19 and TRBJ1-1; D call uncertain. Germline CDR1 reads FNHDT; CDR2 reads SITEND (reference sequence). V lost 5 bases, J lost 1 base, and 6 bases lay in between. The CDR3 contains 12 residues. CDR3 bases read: TGTGCCAGCAGCAGAGAAAACACA. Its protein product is CASSRENT. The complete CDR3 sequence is CASSRENTEVFF.

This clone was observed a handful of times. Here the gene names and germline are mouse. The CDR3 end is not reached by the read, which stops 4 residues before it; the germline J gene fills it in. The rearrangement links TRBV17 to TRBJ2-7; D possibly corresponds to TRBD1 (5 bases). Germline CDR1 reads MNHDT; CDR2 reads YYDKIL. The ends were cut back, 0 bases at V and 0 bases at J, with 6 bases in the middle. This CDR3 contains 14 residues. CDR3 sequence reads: CASSRDRGSYEQYF. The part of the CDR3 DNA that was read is TGTGCTAGCAGTAGAGATAGGGGCTCCTAT.

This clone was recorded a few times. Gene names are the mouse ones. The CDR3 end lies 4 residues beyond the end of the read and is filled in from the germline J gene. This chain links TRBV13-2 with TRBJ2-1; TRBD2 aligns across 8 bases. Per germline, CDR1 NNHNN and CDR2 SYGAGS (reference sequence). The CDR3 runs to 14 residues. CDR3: CASGDGGARAEQFF. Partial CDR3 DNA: TGTGCCAGCGGTGACGGGGGGGCGCGAGCT.

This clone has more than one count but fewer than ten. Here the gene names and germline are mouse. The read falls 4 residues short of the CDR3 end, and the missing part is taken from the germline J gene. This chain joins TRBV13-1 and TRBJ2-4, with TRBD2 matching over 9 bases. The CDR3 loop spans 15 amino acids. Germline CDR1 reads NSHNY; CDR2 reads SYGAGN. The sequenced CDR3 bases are TGTGCCAGCAGTGATGCACGCTGGGGGGGTAAC. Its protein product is CASSDARWGGN. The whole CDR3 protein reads CASSDARWGGNTLYF.

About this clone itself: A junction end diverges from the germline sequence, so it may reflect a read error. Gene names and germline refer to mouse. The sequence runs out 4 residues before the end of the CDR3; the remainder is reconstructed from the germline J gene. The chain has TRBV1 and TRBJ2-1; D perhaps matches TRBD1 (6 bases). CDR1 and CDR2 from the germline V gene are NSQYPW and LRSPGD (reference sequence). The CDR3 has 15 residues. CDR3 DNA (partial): TGCACCTGCGGTGCAGAGAGGGGGTTCTATGCT. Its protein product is CTCGAERGFYA. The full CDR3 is CTCGAERGFYAEQFF.

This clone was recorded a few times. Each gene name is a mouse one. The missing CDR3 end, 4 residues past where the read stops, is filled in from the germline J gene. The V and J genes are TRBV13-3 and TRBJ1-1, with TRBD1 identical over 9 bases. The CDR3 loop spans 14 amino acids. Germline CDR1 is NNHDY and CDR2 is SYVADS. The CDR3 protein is CASSPTGGATEVFF. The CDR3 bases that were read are TGTGCCAGCAGCCCCACAGGGGGCGCGACA.

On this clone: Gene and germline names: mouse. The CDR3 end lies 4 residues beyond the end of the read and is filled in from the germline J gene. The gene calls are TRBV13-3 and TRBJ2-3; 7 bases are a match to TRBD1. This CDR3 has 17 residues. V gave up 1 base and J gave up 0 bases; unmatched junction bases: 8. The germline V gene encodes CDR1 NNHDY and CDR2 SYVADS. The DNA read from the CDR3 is TGTGCCAGCAGTGATCCACAGGGGACGGAGAGTGCAGAA. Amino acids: CASSDPQGTESAE. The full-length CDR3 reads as CASSDPQGTESAETLYF.